This T cell receptor beta chain comes out of a study of brain metastases from non-small cell lung cancer. Study results and caveats: Compared with their matched primary tumors, approximately 60% of brain metastases showed expanded T-cell clones. Fewer infiltrating T cells were found in brain metastases than primaries. Paired brain metastases and primary tumors largely shared TCR repertoires.

As for this clone: Its specificity is not known. Distinct nucleotide sequences in the sample also encode this CDR3.

Here immunoSEQ multiplex PCR was the method, and the copy in TCRdb shows in-frame clones only, minus some. The data contain around 3,100 clones, 60% to 85% of them seen just once; the ten biggest clones take up around 7%. The specimen sequenced was primary lung tumor tissue. The TCR originated in a donor aged 40 or older with non-small cell lung cancer.

CDR3 region: CASSESPGNSNQPQHF. CDR3 nucleotides: TGCGCCAGCAGTGAGTCGCCGGGTAATAGCAATCAGCCCCAGCATTTT. The rearrangement links TRBV10-2 to TRBJ1-5; D is ambiguous. Trimming left V 0 bases short and J 0 bases short, with 9 bases between. From germline, CDR1 is WSHSY and CDR2 SAAADI. The CDR3 length is 16 residues.